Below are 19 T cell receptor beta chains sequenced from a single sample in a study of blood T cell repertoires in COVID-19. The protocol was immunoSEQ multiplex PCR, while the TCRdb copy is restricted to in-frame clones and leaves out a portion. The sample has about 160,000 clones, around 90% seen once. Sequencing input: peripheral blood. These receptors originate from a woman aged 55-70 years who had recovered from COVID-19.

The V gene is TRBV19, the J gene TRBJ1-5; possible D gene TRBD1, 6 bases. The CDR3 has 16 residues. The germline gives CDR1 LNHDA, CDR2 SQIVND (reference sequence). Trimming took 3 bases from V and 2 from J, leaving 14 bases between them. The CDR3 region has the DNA TGTGCCAGTAGTATCATCGGCAGGGGTGGCAATCAGCCCCAGCATTTT. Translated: CASSIIGRGGNQPQHF.

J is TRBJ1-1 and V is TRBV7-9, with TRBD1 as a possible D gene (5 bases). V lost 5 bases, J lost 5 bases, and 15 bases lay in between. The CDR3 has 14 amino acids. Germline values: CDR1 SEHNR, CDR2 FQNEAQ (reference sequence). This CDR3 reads CASSQGQGRTEAFF. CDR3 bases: TGTGCCAGCAGCCAGGGCCAAGGGAGGACTGAAGCTTTCTTT.

CDR3 sequence: CASSSQETQYF. The CDR3 DNA reads as TGTGCCAGCAGTTCACAAGAGACCCAGTACTTC. J is TRBJ2-5 and V is TRBV12-3 or TRBV12-4; the D is unclear. CDR3 length: 11 amino acids. The V and J ends lost 4 bases and 2 bases respectively, with 2 bases between them.

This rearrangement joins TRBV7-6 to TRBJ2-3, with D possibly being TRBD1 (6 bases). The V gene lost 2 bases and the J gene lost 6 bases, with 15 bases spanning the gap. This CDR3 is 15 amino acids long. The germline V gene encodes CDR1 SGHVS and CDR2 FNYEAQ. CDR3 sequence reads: CASSLFGGSVDTQYF. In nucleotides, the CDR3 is TGTGCCAGCAGCTTATTTGGGGGCTCCGTCGATACGCAGTATTTT. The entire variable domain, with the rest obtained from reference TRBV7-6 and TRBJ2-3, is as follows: GAGVSQSPRYKVTKRGQDVALRCDPISGHVSLYWYRQALGQGPEFLTYFNYEAQQDKSGLPNDRFSAERPEGSISTLTIQRTEQRDSAMYRCASSLFGGSVDTQYFGPGTRLTVL.

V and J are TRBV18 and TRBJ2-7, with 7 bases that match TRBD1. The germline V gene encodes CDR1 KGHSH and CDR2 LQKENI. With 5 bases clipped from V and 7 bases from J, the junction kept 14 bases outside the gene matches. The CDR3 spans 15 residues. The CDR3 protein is CASSSRSGQLFEQYF. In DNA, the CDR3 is TGTGCCAGCTCATCGCGGTCGGGACAGCTTTTTGAGCAGTACTTC.

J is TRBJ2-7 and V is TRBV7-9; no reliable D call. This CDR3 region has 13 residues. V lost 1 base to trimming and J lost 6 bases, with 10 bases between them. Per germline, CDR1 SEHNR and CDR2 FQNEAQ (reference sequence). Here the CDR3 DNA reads TGTGCCAGCAGCTTAGAAGTTACGGGCGAGCAGTACTTC. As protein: CASSLEVTGEQYF.

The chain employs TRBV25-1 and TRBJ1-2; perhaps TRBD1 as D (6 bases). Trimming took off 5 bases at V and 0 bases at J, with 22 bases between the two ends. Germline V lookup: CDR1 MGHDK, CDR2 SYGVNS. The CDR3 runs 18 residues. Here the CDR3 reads CASSTRATGLGPNYGYTF. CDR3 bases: TGTGCCAGCAGTACCCGAGCGACAGGTTTGGGGCCTAACTATGGCTACACCTTC.

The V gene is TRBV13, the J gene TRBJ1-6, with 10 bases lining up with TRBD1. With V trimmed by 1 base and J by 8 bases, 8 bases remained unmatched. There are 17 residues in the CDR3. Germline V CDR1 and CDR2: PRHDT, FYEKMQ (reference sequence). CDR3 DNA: TGTGCCAGCAGCTTAGCCGGACAGGGGGGAAGGGATTCACCCCTCCACTTT. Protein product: CASSLAGQGGRDSPLHF.

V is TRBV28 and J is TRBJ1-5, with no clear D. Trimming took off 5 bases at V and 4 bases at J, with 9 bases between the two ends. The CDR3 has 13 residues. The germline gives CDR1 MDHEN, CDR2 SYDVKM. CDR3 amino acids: CASSPPFNQPQHF. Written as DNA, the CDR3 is TGTGCCAGCAGTCCCCCTTTTAATCAGCCCCAGCATTTT.

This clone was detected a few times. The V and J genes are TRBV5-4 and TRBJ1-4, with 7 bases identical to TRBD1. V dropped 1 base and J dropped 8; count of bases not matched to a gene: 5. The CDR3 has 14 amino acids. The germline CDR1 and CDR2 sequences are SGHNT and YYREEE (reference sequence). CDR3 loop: CASSLNRGDEKLFF. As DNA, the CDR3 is TGTGCCAGCAGCTTGAACAGGGGAGACGAAAAACTGTTTTTT.

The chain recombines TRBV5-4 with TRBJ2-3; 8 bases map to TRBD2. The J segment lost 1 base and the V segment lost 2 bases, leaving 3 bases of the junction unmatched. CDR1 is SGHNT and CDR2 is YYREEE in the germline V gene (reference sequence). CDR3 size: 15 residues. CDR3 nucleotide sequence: TGTGCCAGCAGCTTAGGAGCGGGGGGCACAGATACGCAGTATTTT. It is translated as CASSLGAGGTDTQYF.

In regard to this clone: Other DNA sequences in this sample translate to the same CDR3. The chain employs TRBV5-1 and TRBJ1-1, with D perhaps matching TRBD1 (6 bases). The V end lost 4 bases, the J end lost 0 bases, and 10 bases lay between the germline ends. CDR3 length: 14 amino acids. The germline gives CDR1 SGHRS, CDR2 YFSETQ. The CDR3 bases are TGCGCCAGCAGCCGCGGACAGATGAACACTGAAGCTTTCTTT. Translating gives CASSRGQMNTEAFF.

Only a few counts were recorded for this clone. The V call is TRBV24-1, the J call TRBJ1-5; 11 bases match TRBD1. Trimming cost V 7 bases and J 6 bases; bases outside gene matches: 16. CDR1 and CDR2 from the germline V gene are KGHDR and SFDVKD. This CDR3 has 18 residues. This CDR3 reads CATSSGTGGWSRPQPQHF. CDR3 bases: TGTGCCACCAGCTCCGGGACAGGGGGTTGGAGTCGACCTCAGCCCCAGCATTTT.

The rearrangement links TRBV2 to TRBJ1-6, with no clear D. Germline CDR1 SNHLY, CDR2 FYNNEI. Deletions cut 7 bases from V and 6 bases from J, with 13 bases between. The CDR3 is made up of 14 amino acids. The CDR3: CASNPGYSNSPLHF. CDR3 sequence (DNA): TGTGCCAGCAACCCGGGGTACTCTAATTCACCCCTCCACTTT.

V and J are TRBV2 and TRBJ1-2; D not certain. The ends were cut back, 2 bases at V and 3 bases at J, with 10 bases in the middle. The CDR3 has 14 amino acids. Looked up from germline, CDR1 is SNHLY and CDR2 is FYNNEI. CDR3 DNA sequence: TGTGCCAGCAGTGAAATTCTGGGCTACTATGGCTACACCTTC. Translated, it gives CASSEILGYYGYTF.

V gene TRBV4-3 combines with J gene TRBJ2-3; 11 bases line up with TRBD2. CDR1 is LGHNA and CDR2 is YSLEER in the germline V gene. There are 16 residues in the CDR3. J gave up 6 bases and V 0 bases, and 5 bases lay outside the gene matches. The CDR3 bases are TGCGCCAGCAGCCAAGATCTAGCGGGGGGTTCGGATACGCAGTATTTT. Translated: CASSQDLAGGSDTQYF.

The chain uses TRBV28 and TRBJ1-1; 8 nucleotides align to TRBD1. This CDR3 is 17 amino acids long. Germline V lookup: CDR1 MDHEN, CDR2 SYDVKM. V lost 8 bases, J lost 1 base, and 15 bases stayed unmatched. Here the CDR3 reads CASGQTGVFSGNTEAFF. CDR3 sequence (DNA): TGTGCCAGCGGCCAGACAGGGGTTTTTTCTGGGAACACTGAAGCTTTCTTT.

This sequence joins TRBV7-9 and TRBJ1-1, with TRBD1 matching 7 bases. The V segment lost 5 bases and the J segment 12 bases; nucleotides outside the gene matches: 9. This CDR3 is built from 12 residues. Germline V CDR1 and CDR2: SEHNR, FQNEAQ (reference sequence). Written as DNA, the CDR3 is TGTGCCAGCAGCCCGAGTGGACAGGTAACTTTCTTT. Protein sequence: CASSPSGQVTFF.

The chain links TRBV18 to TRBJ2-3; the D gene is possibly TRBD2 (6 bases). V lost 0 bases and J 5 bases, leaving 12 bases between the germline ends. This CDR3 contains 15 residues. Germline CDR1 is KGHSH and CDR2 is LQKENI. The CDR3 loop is CASSPPEGSLDTQYF. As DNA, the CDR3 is TGTGCCAGCTCACCACCGGAGGGGAGCTTAGATACGCAGTATTTT. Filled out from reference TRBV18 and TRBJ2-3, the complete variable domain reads NAGVMQNPRHLVRRRGQEARLRCSPMKGHSHVYWYRQLPEEGLKFMVYLQKENIIDESGMPKERFSAEFPKEGPSILRIQQVVRGDSAAYFCASSPPEGSLDTQYFGPGTRLTVL.